The entry that follows covers one T cell receptor beta chain sequence. Its antigen remains unidentified. Whether given at about 4 or about 12 weeks, second doses were pooled. The data derive from a study of T cell responses to AZD1222 COVID-19 vaccine. The length of the CDR3 is 13 residues. The ends lost 2 bases at V and 6 bases at J; junction bases unmatched: 6. The germline CDR1 and CDR2 sequences are GTSNPN and SVGIG (reference sequence). The method was immunoSEQ multiplex PCR; TCRdb's version includes in-frame clones alone and lacks a portion of them. Of 160,000 or so clones in the sample, 90% to 95% were seen once. Whole-study findings and limits: Breadth and depth of Spike-specific TCRs rose after two AZD1222 doses. It should be noted that donors were predominantly white British and more often female, and clonal diversity was possibly underestimated. Baseline seropositivity characterized only a handful of AZD1222 recipients.

The sequenced sample was peripheral blood, obtained 28 days after the second AZD1222 dose. The V and J genes are TRBV30 and TRBJ1-2; TRBD1 agrees at 7 bases. The clonotype was recovered from an adult who received the AZD1222 COVID-19 vaccine. CDR3 DNA: TGTGCCTGGAGTTGGGGACAGAGGAATGGCTACACCTTC. Amino acid sequence: CAWSWGQRNGYTF.